These T cell receptor beta chains were read from a single sample in a study of cytomegalovirus exposure and HLA in healthy donors. Only in-frame clones appear in the TCRdb table, and some are missing; sequencing was by immunoSEQ multiplex PCR. Here the sample spans about 62,000 clones, about 69% being singletons. The source material was PBMCs. These receptors were collected from a woman aged 25 to 39 in good health and CMV-seronegative. Each CDR3 is given with its conserved first and last residue.

TRBV10-1	TRBJ2-1	CASSDMQGSRSYNEQFF
TRBV15	TRBJ1-2	CATRGVMGQGNGYTF
TRBV10-3	TRBJ1-1	CAISVSGRSEAFF
TRBV4-2	TRBJ1-1	CASSLGGLLNTEAFF
TRBV11-2	TRBJ1-5	CASSSTGVEPQHF
TRBV5-1	TRBJ2-2	CASSLEASGNTGELFF
TRBV19	TRBJ2-5	CASTTGGAYQETQYF
TRBV6-1	TRBJ1-5	CASRSRQELDQPQHF
TRBV13	TRBJ2-1	CASSLPQGSSNEQFF
TRBV6-5	TRBJ2-3	CASSPPHYYTQYF
TRBV7-6	TRBJ2-1	CASSFGTGGRNEQFF
TRBV5-4	TRBJ2-7	CASRGGDEQYF
TRBV7-2	TRBJ1-1	CASSLGRAAEAFF
TRBV9	TRBJ2-7	CASSGGQGAGEQYF
TRBV7-3	TRBJ2-2	CASSSRVPTGELFF
TRBV29-1	TRBJ2-3	CSVEGPAGGPPDTQYF